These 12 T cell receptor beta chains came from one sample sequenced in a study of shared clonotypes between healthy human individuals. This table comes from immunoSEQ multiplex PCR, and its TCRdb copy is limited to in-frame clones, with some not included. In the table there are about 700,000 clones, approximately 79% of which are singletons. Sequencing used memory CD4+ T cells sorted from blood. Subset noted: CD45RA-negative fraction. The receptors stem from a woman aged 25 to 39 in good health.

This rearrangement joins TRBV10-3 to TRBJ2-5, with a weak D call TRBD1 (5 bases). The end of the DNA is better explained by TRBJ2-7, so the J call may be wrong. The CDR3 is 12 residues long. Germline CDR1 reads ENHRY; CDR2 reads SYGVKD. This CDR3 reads CAISLDNYEQYF. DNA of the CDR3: TGTGCCATCAGTCTGGACAACTACGAGCAGTACTTC.

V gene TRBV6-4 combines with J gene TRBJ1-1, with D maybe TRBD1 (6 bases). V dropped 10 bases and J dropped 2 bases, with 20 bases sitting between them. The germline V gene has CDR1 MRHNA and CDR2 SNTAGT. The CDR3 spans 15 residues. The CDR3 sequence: CAILSSPGENTEAFF. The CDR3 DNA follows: TGTGCCATCCTCTCGAGTCCAGGGGAAAACACTGAAGCTTTCTTT.

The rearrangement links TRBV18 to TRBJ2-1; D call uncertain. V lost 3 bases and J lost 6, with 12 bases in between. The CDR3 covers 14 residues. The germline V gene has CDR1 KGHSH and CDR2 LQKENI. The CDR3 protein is CASSPDALANEQFF. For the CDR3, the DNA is TGTGCCAGCTCACCGGACGCTCTGGCCAATGAGCAGTTCTTC.

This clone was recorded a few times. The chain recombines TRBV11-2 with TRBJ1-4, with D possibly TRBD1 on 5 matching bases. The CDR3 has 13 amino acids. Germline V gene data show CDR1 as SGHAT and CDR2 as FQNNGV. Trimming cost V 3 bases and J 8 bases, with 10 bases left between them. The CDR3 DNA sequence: TGTGCCAGCAGCTTCTATTGGGGCGAAAAACTGTTTTTT. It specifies CASSFYWGEKLFF.

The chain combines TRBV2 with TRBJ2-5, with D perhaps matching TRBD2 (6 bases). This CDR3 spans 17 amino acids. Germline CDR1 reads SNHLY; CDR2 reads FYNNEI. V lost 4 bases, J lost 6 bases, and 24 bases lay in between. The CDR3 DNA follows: TGTGCCAGCAGTGTTCAACGGGGGATAAGTCTATTGAAGACCCAGTACTTC. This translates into CASSVQRGISLLKTQYF. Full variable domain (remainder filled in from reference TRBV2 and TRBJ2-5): EPEVTQTPSHQVTQMGQEVILRCVPISNHLYFYWYRQILGQKVEFLVSFYNNEISEKSEIFDDQFSVERPDGSNFTLKIRSTKLEDSAMYFCASSVQRGISLLKTQYFGPGTRLLVL.

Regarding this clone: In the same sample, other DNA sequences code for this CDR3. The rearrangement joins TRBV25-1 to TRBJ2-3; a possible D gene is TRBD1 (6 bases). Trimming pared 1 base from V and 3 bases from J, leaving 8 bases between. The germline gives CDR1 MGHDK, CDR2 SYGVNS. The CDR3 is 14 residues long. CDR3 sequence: CASSEFRGTDTQYF. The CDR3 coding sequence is TGTGCCAGCAGTGAATTTAGGGGGACAGATACGCAGTATTTT.

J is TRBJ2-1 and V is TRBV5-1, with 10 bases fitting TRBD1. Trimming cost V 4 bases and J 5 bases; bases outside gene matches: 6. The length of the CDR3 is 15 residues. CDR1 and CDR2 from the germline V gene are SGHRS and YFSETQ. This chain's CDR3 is CASSPRDRGHNEQFF. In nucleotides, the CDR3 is TGCGCCAGCAGCCCCCGGGACAGGGGCCACAATGAGCAGTTCTTC.

Here the CDR3 DNA reads TGTGCCAGCAATCGGGGGGCCGGGGAGCTGTTTTTT. This codes for CASNRGAGELFF. The chain carries TRBV6-1 and TRBJ2-2; 7 bases fit TRBD2. Germline CDR1 and CDR2: MNHNS and SASEGT. This CDR3 has 12 amino acids. The trim removed 7 bases at V and 6 bases at J, leaving 2 bases unmatched.

CDR3 DNA sequence: TGTGCCAGCAGCTTCGAGCGGAGCTCCTACGAGCAGTACTTC. Protein product: CASSFERSSYEQYF. V is TRBV11-2 and J is TRBJ2-7; D is possibly TRBD2 (5 bases). Trimming stripped 3 bases from V and 0 bases from J, with 9 bases between. Germline CDR1 SGHAT, CDR2 FQNNGV. The CDR3 extends over 14 amino acids.

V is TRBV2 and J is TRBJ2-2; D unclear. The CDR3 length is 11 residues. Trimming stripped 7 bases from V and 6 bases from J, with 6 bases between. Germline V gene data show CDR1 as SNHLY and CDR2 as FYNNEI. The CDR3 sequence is CASKRAGELFF. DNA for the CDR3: TGTGCCAGCAAACGGGCCGGGGAGCTGTTTTTT.

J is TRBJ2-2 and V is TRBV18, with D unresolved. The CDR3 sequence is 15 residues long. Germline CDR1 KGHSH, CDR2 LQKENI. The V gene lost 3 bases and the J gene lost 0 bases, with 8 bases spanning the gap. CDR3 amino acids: CASSPSSANTGELFF. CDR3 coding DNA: TGTGCCAGCTCACCGTCCAGCGCGAACACCGGGGAGCTGTTTTTT.

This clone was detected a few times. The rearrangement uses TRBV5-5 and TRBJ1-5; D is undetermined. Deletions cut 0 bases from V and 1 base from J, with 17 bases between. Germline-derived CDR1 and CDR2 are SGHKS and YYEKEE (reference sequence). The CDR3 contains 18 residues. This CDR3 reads CASSLGPQEGSSNQPQHF. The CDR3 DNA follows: TGTGCCAGCAGCTTGGGCCCCCAAGAAGGGTCGAGCAATCAGCCCCAGCATTTT. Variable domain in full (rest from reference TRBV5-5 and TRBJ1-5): DAGVTQSPTHLIKTRGQQVTLRCSPISGHKSVSWYQQVLGQGPQFIFQYYEKEERGRGNFPDRFSARQFPNYSSELNVNALLLGDSALYLCASSLGPQEGSSNQPQHFGDGTRLSIL.